The T cell receptor (beta chain) under discussion was sequenced for a study of technical replicates of blood from several donors. The table came from immunoSEQ multiplex PCR; TCRdb's copy has only in-frame clones and leaves some out. This table holds some 74,000 clones, just under 95% found once. CDR3 length: 14 residues. V was shortened by 3 bases and J by 5 bases, with 14 bases between the two germline ends. Germline CDR1 reads SQVTM; CDR2 reads ANQGSEA. This receptor was taken from a human donor in good health. This chain joins TRBV29-1 and TRBJ2-1; a possible D gene is TRBD2 (6 bases). The sample consisted of T cells isolated from PBMCs. CDR3: CSVDGGSSHNEQFF. The CDR3, as DNA: TGCAGCGTTGATGGGGGGAGTAGTCACAATGAGCAGTTCTTC.